These 4 T cell receptor beta chains were sequenced from one sample in a study of T cells after yellow fever vaccination. TCRdb re-called the 5' RACE reads through MiXCR, storing one row per CDR3 protein. Among hundreds of thousands of distinct CDR3 sequences, around 3.6% were seen once, and the ten largest hold about 25%. The sequencing used PBMCs, collected on the day of the yellow fever booster vaccination. The receptors were sampled from a man aged 18 to 30 who received the YFV17D yellow fever vaccine.

This clonotype was counted many times. The chain links TRBV6-5 to TRBJ2-2, with D possibly being TRBD1 (6 bases). V lost 5 bases and J lost 7, with 11 bases in between. CDR3 length: 13 amino acids. Germline V CDR1 and CDR2: MNHEY, SVGAGI. CDR3 DNA sequence: TGTGCCAGCAGTCACAGGGTTGGCGGGGAGCTGTTTTTT. This sequence encodes CASSHRVGGELFF.

This clonotype was seen only a few times. The V call is TRBV5-1, the J call TRBJ2-1, with D maybe TRBD2 (6 bases). The ends were cut back, 1 base at V and 3 bases at J, with 11 bases in the middle. This CDR3 spans 15 amino acids. The germline gives CDR1 SGHRS, CDR2 YFSETQ. The CDR3 here is CASSLIGGNYNEQFF. The CDR3 bases are TGCGCCAGCAGCTTGATTGGCGGGAACTACAATGAGCAGTTCTTC. Full variable domain (outside the CDR3, taken from reference TRBV5-1 and TRBJ2-1): KAGVTQTPRYLIKTRGQQVTLSCSPISGHRSVSWYQQTPGQGLQFLFEYFSETQRNKGNFPGRFSGRQFSNSRSEMNVSTLELGDSALYLCASSLIGGNYNEQFFGPGTRLTVL.

At least ten counts were recorded for this clonotype. This chain links TRBV7-6 with TRBJ2-3; D could derive from TRBD1 or TRBD2 (5 bases each). Germline CDR1 reads SGHVS; CDR2 reads FNYEAQ. The ends were cut back, 5 bases at V and 4 bases at J, with 10 bases in the middle. The CDR3 is 13 residues long. CDR3 sequence: CASSTGTADTQYF. The CDR3 nucleotides are TGTGCCAGCAGCACCGGGACCGCAGATACGCAGTATTTT.

CDR3 DNA: TGTGCCAGCAGTGGAGTAAACCGGGACAGGGTTGAGACCCAGTACTTC. Protein product: CASSGVNRDRVETQYF. The chain joins TRBV6-2 or TRBV6-3 to TRBJ2-5; 9 bases map to TRBD1. CDR3 length: 16 amino acids. In germline, CDR1 is MNHEY, CDR2 SVGEGT. J gave up 5 bases and V 5 bases, and 12 bases lay outside the gene matches.